Shown below are 11 T cell receptor beta chains from a single sample sequenced in a study of read filtering for tumor transcriptome and immune sequencing. This library used around 0.4 ug RNA and molecular barcoded adaptors spanning alpha/delta and beta/gamma chains. TCRdb re-called the reads through MiXCR, storing one row per CDR3 protein. Counted here are approximately 93,000 distinct CDR3 sequences, roughly 21% occurring once; the ten biggest clones make up roughly 11%. The sequenced sample consisted of a population of CD138-negative cells sorted from bone marrow. Receptors originate from a donor aged 40 or older with multiple myeloma.

Ten or more counts support this clonotype. The chain combines TRBV6-8 with TRBJ1-2; D not certain. Germline V gene sequence: CDR1 MNHGY, CDR2 SAAAGT. The CDR3 is 14 amino acids. The germline V and J ends were trimmed by 3 bases and 6 bases, with 14 bases remaining between them. CDR3 sequence: CASSYSAWADGYTF. In DNA form, the CDR3 reads TGTGCCAGCAGTTATTCCGCCTGGGCCGATGGCTACACCTTC.

This clonotype was observed a few times. The rearrangement joins TRBV6-1 to TRBJ1-5; no reliable D call. Germline V CDR1 and CDR2: MNHNS, SASEGT. Between the trimmed V and J ends, which lost 3 bases and 2 bases, there was a span of 8 bases. The CDR3 covers 14 residues. This chain's CDR3 is CASSEKVGNQPQHF. For the CDR3, the DNA is TGTGCCAGCAGTGAGAAGGTGGGCAATCAGCCCCAGCATTTT.

This clonotype was seen ten or more times. The chain recombines TRBV11-2 with TRBJ2-3; D gene unclear. V was shortened by 3 bases and J by 6 bases, with 10 bases between the two germline ends. There are 13 residues in the CDR3. CDR1 and CDR2 (germline): SGHAT, FQNNGV. CDR3 coding DNA: TGTGCCAGCAGCTTGTCTAGGGCGGATACGCAGTATTTT. Translating gives CASSLSRADTQYF. The full variable domain, its missing parts supplied by reference TRBV11-2 and TRBJ2-3, is EAGVAQSPRYKIIEKRQSVAFWCNPISGHATLYWYQQILGQGPKLLIQFQNNGVVDDSQLPKDRFSAERLKGVDSTLKIQPAKLEDSAVYLCASSLSRADTQYFGPGTRLTVL.

This clonotype was observed at least ten times. The chain recombines TRBV5-1 with TRBJ2-2; D remains unclear. This CDR3 spans 13 amino acids. Trimming removed 0 bases at V and 4 bases at J, with 4 bases between. Germline-derived CDR1 and CDR2 are SGHRS and YFSETQ. The CDR3: CASSLEGTGELFF. The CDR3 DNA sequence: TGCGCCAGCAGCTTGGAGGGCACCGGGGAGCTGTTTTTT.

This clonotype occurred many times. The V and J genes are TRBV28 and TRBJ2-1, with D hard to call. Germline CDR1 and CDR2: MDHEN and SYDVKM. The V end was cut by 3 bases, the J end by 7 bases, with 4 bases between. The CDR3 has 11 amino acids. For the CDR3, the DNA is TGTGCCAGCAGTTTGAGGAATGAGCAGTTCTTC. Translation gives CASSLRNEQFF. Together with reference TRBV28 and TRBJ2-1, the CDR3 gives the full variable domain: DVKVTQSSRYLVKRTGEKVFLECVQDMDHENMFWYRQDPGLGLRLIYFSYDVKMKEKGDIPEGYSVSREKKERFSLILESASTNQTSMYLCASSLRNEQFFGPGTRLTVL.

This clonotype was seen at least ten times. The V call is TRBV30, the J call TRBJ2-1, with D possibly TRBD2 on 5 matching bases. V was clipped by 2 bases and J by 16 bases, with 15 bases between them. The CDR3 sequence is 11 residues long. CDR1 and CDR2 from the germline V gene are GTSNPN and SVGIG (reference sequence). CDR3 residues: CAWSSAARGFF. The CDR3 region has the DNA TGTGCCTGGAGTTCAGCGGCGCGAGGTTTCTTC.

This clonotype appeared many times. V and J are TRBV20-1 and TRBJ2-7, with D possibly called TRBD1 or TRBD2 (6 bases each). V was trimmed by 6 bases and J by 7 bases, leaving 16 bases between them. Germline CDR1 reads DFQATT; CDR2 reads SNEGSKA (reference sequence). The CDR3 length is 12 residues. In nucleotides, the CDR3 is TGCAGTGCGGGGGCGGGGTGGAGGGAGCAGTACTTC. Encoded protein: CSAGAGWREQYF.

The chain recombines TRBV28 with TRBJ2-7, with D possibly being TRBD1 (7 bases). The CDR3 extends over 15 amino acids. V was trimmed by 6 bases and J by 4 bases, leaving 19 bases between them. In germline, CDR1 is MDHEN, CDR2 SYDVKM. As DNA, the CDR3 is TGTGCCAGCAGCCAAGGCTCGACAGGGACTTACGAGCAGTACTTC. It is translated as CASSQGSTGTYEQYF.

This clonotype showed up many times. J is TRBJ2-2 and V is TRBV5-1; maybe TRBD1 (6 bases). The V gene lost 1 base and the J gene lost 3 bases, with 10 bases spanning the gap. CDR1 and CDR2 (germline): SGHRS, YFSETQ. The CDR3 has 15 amino acids. The CDR3 sequence: CASSLSGEDTGELFF. The CDR3 bases are TGCGCCAGCAGCTTGTCAGGGGAAGACACCGGGGAGCTGTTTTTT. Supplemented by reference TRBV5-1 and TRBJ2-2, the full variable domain reads KAGVTQTPRYLIKTRGQQVTLSCSPISGHRSVSWYQQTPGQGLQFLFEYFSETQRNKGNFPGRFSGRQFSNSRSEMNVSTLELGDSALYLCASSLSGEDTGELFFGEGSRLTVL.

This clonotype was picked up many times. This rearrangement joins TRBV28 to TRBJ1-2; D not resolved. Per germline, CDR1 MDHEN and CDR2 SYDVKM. This CDR3 spans 14 amino acids. V was trimmed by 5 bases and J by 4 bases, leaving 14 bases between them. This chain's CDR3 is CASSVQNTIYGYTF. DNA for the CDR3: TGTGCCAGCAGTGTACAGAATACAATCTATGGCTACACCTTC.

In its sample, this clonotype was seen a few times. The CDR3 loop is CASSLKGNTIYF. The CDR3 nucleotides are TGTGCCAGCAGTCTAAAAGGAAACACCATATATTTT. This chain uses TRBV28 with TRBJ1-3; no definite D call. The germline CDR1 and CDR2 sequences are MDHEN and SYDVKM. The CDR3 is 12 residues long. Trimming took 5 bases from V and 4 from J, leaving 6 bases between them.